Described below is a single T cell receptor (beta chain) sequence and its context. V shed 1 base, J shed 6 bases, and the junction held 6 bases outside the gene matches. CDR3 length: 14 residues. Germline values: CDR1 SGHNT, CDR2 YYREEE (reference sequence). The method was immunoSEQ multiplex PCR; TCRdb's version includes in-frame clones alone and lacks a portion of them. There are about 41,000 clones in the sample; 85% to 90% occur only once, and 2.6% lies in the top ten. The data are from a study of T cells in localized non-small cell lung cancer. The receptor was derived from a female donor over 55 with stage I squamous cell lung carcinoma. The material was peripheral blood, obtained before any cancer treatment. The genes are TRBV5-4 and TRBJ1-2; 7 bases align to TRBD1. CDR3: CASSLKGAQNGYTF. The CDR3 coding sequence is TGTGCCAGCAGCTTGAAGGGGGCGCAAAATGGCTACACCTTC.